The rows below give T cell receptor beta chains drawn from one sample of a study of cytomegalovirus exposure and HLA in healthy donors. Generated by immunoSEQ multiplex PCR, the TCRdb table keeps only in-frame clones and is missing some. Seen here are under 170,000 clones, 70% to 80% observed once, and the top ten hold about 4%. The specimen was PBMCs. These receptor sequences come from a human donor in good health. The CDR3 runs from the conserved cysteine through the conserved F or W. A D gene is named only where the DNA matches it firmly. Clone size appears in some rows only: once, few, many, or a class for an expanded clone.

v_gene: TRBV2; d_gene: TRBD2; abundance: NA; j_gene: TRBJ2-7; CDR3nt: TGTGCCAGCAGTGGTACCGGGACTAGCGGAGTTTCCTACGAGCAGTACTTC; CDR3aa: CASSGTGTSGVSYEQYF
v_gene: TRBV5-8; d_gene: NA; abundance: NA; j_gene: TRBJ1-6; CDR3nt: TGTGCCAGCAGCTTGCTGGGCGCGGGTAATTCACCCCTCCACTTT; CDR3aa: CASSLLGAGNSPLHF
v_gene: TRBV28; d_gene: NA; abundance: few; j_gene: TRBJ1-5; CDR3nt: TGTGCCACCACCAGACAAACCAGGCAGCCCCAGCATTTT; CDR3aa: CATTRQTRQPQHF
v_gene: TRBV28; d_gene: TRBD1; abundance: NA; j_gene: TRBJ1-1; CDR3nt: TGTGCCAGCAGTTTGACAGGGCGAGGTGAAGCTTTCTTT; CDR3aa: CASSLTGRGEAFF
v_gene: TRBV19; d_gene: TRBD2; abundance: NA; j_gene: TRBJ2-2; CDR3nt: TGTGCCAGTAGCAAGAGCGGGGGTAACACCGGGGAGCTGTTTTTT; CDR3aa: CASSKSGGNTGELFF
v_gene: TRBV27; d_gene: TRBD1; abundance: NA; j_gene: TRBJ1-5; CDR3nt: TGTGCCAGCAGTCAATCGGGACAGGACTACAATCAGCCCCAGCATTTT; CDR3aa: CASSQSGQDYNQPQHF
v_gene: TRBV2; d_gene: TRBD1; abundance: NA; j_gene: TRBJ2-7; CDR3nt: TGTGCCAGCAGTCTTCGACAGGGTTCATACGAGCAGTACTTC; CDR3aa: CASSLRQGSYEQYF
v_gene: TRBV10-3; d_gene: TRBD2; abundance: NA; j_gene: TRBJ2-4; CDR3nt: TGTGCCATCAGTGAGTCTATTGGGACTAGCGGGCAAAACATTCAGTACTTC; CDR3aa: CAISESIGTSGQNIQYF
v_gene: TRBV2; d_gene: TRBD1; abundance: NA; j_gene: TRBJ1-5; CDR3nt: TGTGCCAGCAGTGAACTTGTGACAGGGAGTCAGCCCCAGCATTTT; CDR3aa: CASSELVTGSQPQHF
v_gene: TRBV30; d_gene: NA; abundance: NA; j_gene: TRBJ2-3; CDR3nt: TGTGCCTGGAGCTCATCTAGGCTTACAGATACGCAGTATTTT; CDR3aa: CAWSSSRLTDTQYF
v_gene: TRBV9; d_gene: NA; abundance: NA; j_gene: TRBJ2-1; CDR3nt: TGTGCCAGCAGCGTCGGTTACAATGAGCAGTTCTTC; CDR3aa: CASSVGYNEQFF
v_gene: TRBV28; d_gene: NA; abundance: NA; j_gene: TRBJ1-1; CDR3nt: TGTGCCAGCAGACAATCCGATCTCAACACTGAAGCTTTCTTT; CDR3aa: CASRQSDLNTEAFF
v_gene: TRBV7-8; d_gene: TRBD1; abundance: NA; j_gene: TRBJ1-1; CDR3nt: TGTGCCAGCAGCGGGACAGGGTACGAAGCTTTCTTT; CDR3aa: CASSGTGYEAFF